This TCR beta chain was observed in a study of OX40 agonist ivuxolimab in advanced cancers. Study in general: Treatment of patients was with ivuxolimab, an agonistic anti-OX40 (CD134) antibody. Study findings and constraints: Patients who responded partially at 0.1-3.0 mg/kg showed clonal expansion ranking among the lowest. Clonal expansion by week 6 occurred in CD4+ and CD8+ blood T cells (at 0.1 to 3.0 mg/kg).

A remark on this clone: Its antigen is still unknown.

V lost 9 bases to trimming and J lost 6 bases; unmatched junction nucleotides: 12. This CDR3 region has 16 residues. CDR1 and CDR2 from the germline V gene are MRHNA and SNTAGT. Generated by immunoSEQ multiplex PCR, the TCRdb table keeps only in-frame clones and is missing some. The sample holds 45,000 to 65,000 clones, roughly 90% seen once. This material consisted of CD4+ or CD8+ T cells sorted from blood, taken in a trial of the OX40 agonist ivuxolimab. The chain links TRBV6-4 to TRBJ2-1; 12 bases match TRBD2. The origin of this receptor is an adult with an advanced solid tumor such as melanoma, head and neck, liver or kidney cancer. The CDR3: CASPRLAGVAANEQFF. Written as DNA, the CDR3 is TGTGCCAGTCCTCGACTAGCGGGAGTTGCTGCCAATGAGCAGTTCTTC.